This TCR beta chain was sequenced for a study of blood T cell repertoires in COVID-19. Background on the study: Sample material is recorded as cDNA or gDNA derived from T cells, B-cell-depleted T cells, or PBMCs.

Germline assignment: CDR1 MDHEN and CDR2 SYDVKM. The CDR3 has 15 amino acids. Trimming removed 4 bases from V and 2 bases from J, with 9 bases in between. This clone was seen just once. In the source study's methods: Amplifying reference gene primers gave estimates of nucleated cell counts. The protocol was immunoSEQ multiplex PCR, while the TCRdb copy is restricted to in-frame clones and leaves out a portion. V, J and clone size reflect that table, while D and trimming were determined from the DNA. Here the sample spans approximately 270,000 clones, around 89% being singletons. The chain combines TRBV28 with TRBJ2-6, with a possible D match to TRBD2 (6 bases). The sequence derives from a man between 25 and 39 years old with acute or convalescent COVID-19. Source material: peripheral blood. The CDR3 sequence: CASSSAGTGANVLTF. The DNA for the CDR3 is TGTGCCAGCAGTTCCGCGGGGACTGGGGCCAACGTCCTGACTTTC.